These T cell receptor beta chains were read from a single sample in a study of shared clonotypes between healthy human individuals. Sequencing used immunoSEQ multiplex PCR; TCRdb keeps in-frame clones, though not all of them. The top ten hold approximately 1.2% of the sample, which has some 2,000,000 clones, just under 95% seen once. Sequencing was done on a sample of naive CD8+ T cells sorted from blood. These receptor sequences come from a man aged 18 to 30 in good health. The CDR3 runs from the conserved cysteine through the conserved F or W. A D gene is named only where the DNA matches it firmly. The size field is filled for only some rows; it gives once, few, many or a size class.

-	TRBV10-3	TRBD1	TRBJ1-3	CAISAGQGASGNTIYF	TGTGCCATCAGTGCGGGACAGGGGGCATCTGGAAACACCATATATTTT
-	TRBV30	-	TRBJ1-5	CAWSVGVSWQPQHF	TGTGCCTGGAGTGTAGGCGTTTCTTGGCAGCCCCAGCATTTT
-	TRBV2	TRBD2	TRBJ2-1	CASSALAGYNEQFF	TGTGCCAGCAGTGCACTAGCGGGGTACAATGAGCAGTTCTTC
few	TRBV30	-	TRBJ1-2	CAWSVPGDYGYTF	TGTGCCTGGAGTGTACCGGGGGATTATGGCTACACCTTC
-	TRBV6-6	TRBD1	TRBJ1-5	CASSYPDREGQPQHF	TGTGCCAGCAGTTACCCCGACAGGGAGGGTCAGCCCCAGCATTTT
-	TRBV7-9	TRBD1	TRBJ1-2	CASSRQGESYGYTF	TGTGCCAGCAGCCGACAGGGCGAAAGCTATGGCTACACCTTC
-	TRBV4-2	-	TRBJ1-5	CASSQDRYSNQPQHF	TGTGCCAGCAGCCAAGACAGATATAGCAATCAGCCCCAGCATTTT
-	TRBV11-2	TRBD2	TRBJ2-7	CASSLIGGSPYEQYF	TGTGCCAGCAGCTTAATCGGCGGGAGCCCTTACGAGCAGTACTTC
once	TRBV9	-	TRBJ1-1	CASSVVGADPEAFF	TGTGCCAGCAGCGTAGTGGGGGCGGATCCTGAAGCTTTCTTT
-	TRBV4-1	-	TRBJ2-7	CASSYSVGGAAYEQYF	TGCGCCAGCAGCTATTCTGTCGGGGGCGCAGCTTACGAGCAGTACTTC
-	TRBV30	TRBD2	TRBJ2-7	CAWSVSGRAADEQYF	TGTGCCTGGAGTGTTAGCGGGAGGGCCGCGGACGAGCAGTACTTC
-	TRBV5-4	TRBD1	TRBJ2-7	CASSLWTGYEQYF	TGTGCCAGCAGCCTCTGGACAGGTTACGAGCAGTACTTC
-	TRBV10-3	TRBD2	TRBJ2-2	CAISESGTRKEGGELFF	TGTGCCATCAGTGAGTCGGGGACTAGAAAGGAAGGCGGGGAGCTGTTTTTT
-	TRBV6-5	-	TRBJ2-1	CASSDKPNEQFF	TGTGCCAGCAGCGATAAACCGAATGAGCAGTTCTTC
-	TRBV5-4	-	TRBJ2-7	CASTMGGNEQYF	TGTGCCAGCACTATGGGGGGAAACGAGCAGTACTTC
-	TRBV30	-	TRBJ2-7	CAWSGDRINYYEQYF	TGTGCCTGGAGTGGGGACCGAATCAACTACTACGAGCAGTACTTC
-	TRBV14	-	TRBJ2-7	CASSYKGAGYEQYF	TGTGCCAGCAGCTATAAAGGGGCAGGCTACGAGCAGTACTTC
-	TRBV4-1	-	TRBJ2-7	CASSQGGGGPDYEQYF	TGCGCCAGCAGCCAAGGGGGTGGGGGGCCCGACTACGAGCAGTACTTC